What follows are 27 T cell receptor beta chains derived from one specimen sequenced in a study of cytomegalovirus exposure and HLA in healthy donors. Use of 60 Vbeta and 13 Jbeta primers characterized the PCR. Clones were read by immunoSEQ multiplex PCR, and TCRdb kept only the in-frame ones, dropping some. The sample records around 150,000 clones, roughly 80% being singletons. The sample comprised PBMCs. These receptor sequences come from a man in his forties in good health and CMV-seronegative.

V gene TRBV5-1 combines with J gene TRBJ2-4; the match to TRBD1 covers 8 bases. After removal of 4 bases from V and 1 base from J, the junction contained 4 bases not matched to a gene. CDR1 is SGHRS, CDR2 YFSETQ, per germline. CDR3 size: 15 residues. The CDR3 DNA reads TGCGCCAGCAGCCCAAGACAGGGGGCCAAAAACATTCAGTACTTC. Amino acids: CASSPRQGAKNIQYF.

The CDR3 bases are TGCGCCAGCAGCCAAGATCTGAGCAATGAGCAGTTCTTC. Residues: CASSQDLSNEQFF. This chain uses TRBV4-3 with TRBJ2-1; no clear D. V was cut by 0 bases and J by 6 bases, with 6 bases left in between. The CDR3 runs 13 residues. Germline CDR1 is LGHNA and CDR2 is YSLEER.

The V gene is TRBV5-6, the J gene TRBJ2-1, with 8 bases lining up with TRBD2. The trim removed 6 bases at V and 0 bases at J, leaving 11 bases unmatched. CDR3 size: 17 residues. CDR1 and CDR2 from the germline V gene are SGHDT and YYEEEE. In DNA, the CDR3 is TGTGCCAGCACCGGGAGGGCTAGCGGGCACTCCTACAATGAGCAGTTCTTC. Its protein is CASTGRASGHSYNEQFF.

The V and J genes are TRBV5-4 and TRBJ2-7; 8 bases align to TRBD2. With 0 bases clipped from V and 6 bases from J, the junction kept 5 bases outside the gene matches. The germline V gene encodes CDR1 SGHNT and CDR2 YYREEE (reference sequence). CDR3 length: 14 amino acids. The CDR3 region has the DNA TGTGCCAGCAGCTTGGCGGGGGGGCCGGGCGAGCAGTACTTC. It codes for CASSLAGGPGEQYF.

This clone appeared a single time. The chain has TRBV6-5 and TRBJ1-5, with 8 bases identical to TRBD1. J lost 7 bases, V lost 5 bases, and 10 bases had no gene match. The CDR3 has 15 amino acids. The germline CDR1 and CDR2 sequences are MNHEY and SVGAGI. DNA for the CDR3: TGTGCCAGCAGTAAATGGGACAGGCCGGACCAGCCCCAGCATTTT. It is translated as CASSKWDRPDQPQHF.

This clone has just a few counts. This chain links TRBV19 with TRBJ2-1; 11 positions agree with TRBD1. Germline lookup yields CDR1 LNHDA and CDR2 SQIVND (reference sequence). Trimming removed 4 bases from V and 12 bases from J; junction bases left unmatched: 17. This CDR3 contains 17 residues. CDR3 sequence reads: CASSTNGQGAIMIGQFF. CDR3 in DNA: TGTGCCAGTAGTACAAACGGACAGGGGGCGATAATGATTGGGCAGTTCTTC.

The CDR3 here is CASNRGHNTGELFF. As DNA, the CDR3 is TGTGCCAGCAACAGGGGGCACAACACCGGGGAGCTGTTTTTT. The chain couples TRBV28 to TRBJ2-2; 9 bases map to TRBD1. CDR1 is MDHEN and CDR2 is SYDVKM in the germline V gene. The CDR3 contains 14 residues. With 7 bases clipped from V and 2 bases from J, the junction kept 2 bases outside the gene matches.

The rearrangement joins TRBV27 to TRBJ2-5; D possibly corresponds to TRBD2 (6 bases). TRBJ2-7 explains the end of the DNA better; the J call may be wrong. CDR1 MNHEY and CDR2 SMNVEV come from the germline V gene (reference sequence). The CDR3 sequence is 15 residues long. CDR3 sequence reads: CASSLFPSVYYEQYF. CDR3 coding DNA: TGTGCCAGCAGTTTATTTCCTAGCGTCTACTACGAGCAGTACTTC.

CDR3 in amino acids: CATPPPGQGYEQYF. CDR3 bases: TGCGCCACCCCCCCACCGGGACAGGGTTACGAGCAGTACTTC. The chain links TRBV5-1 to TRBJ2-7, with 9 bases identical to TRBD1. The CDR3 loop spans 14 amino acids. The V gene end was trimmed by 9 bases and the J gene end by 4 bases; junction bases not matched to a gene: 11. CDR1 is SGHRS and CDR2 is YFSETQ in the germline V gene.

The chain couples TRBV27 to TRBJ2-6; D unresolved. The CDR3 spans 17 residues. V shed 5 bases and J shed 0 bases, with 14 bases lying between them. Per the germline V gene, CDR1 is MNHEY and CDR2 is SMNVEV (reference sequence). The CDR3 sequence: CASSPNHGTSGANVLTF. The CDR3 bases are TGTGCCAGCAGTCCCAACCATGGCACCTCTGGGGCCAACGTCCTGACTTTC.

J is TRBJ2-7 and V is TRBV11-1; TRBD1 agrees at 8 bases. The CDR3 is 14 residues long. The germline gives CDR1 SGHAT, CDR2 FQDESV (reference sequence). Trimming at V came to 5 bases and at J to 5 bases, leaving 8 bases not matched to a gene. Here the CDR3 reads CASSPRTGSNEQYF. The CDR3 DNA reads TGTGCCAGCAGCCCTCGGACAGGGAGCAACGAGCAGTACTTC.

This clone appeared a single time. The chain combines TRBV2 with TRBJ1-5, with unresolved D. Trimming stripped 4 bases from V and 11 bases from J, with 9 bases between. The germline V gene encodes CDR1 SNHLY and CDR2 FYNNEI. The CDR3 is made up of 11 amino acids. CDR3 bases: TGTGCCAGCAGTGGTCACTTGGCCCAGCATTTT. Protein: CASSGHLAQHF.

The V gene is TRBV27, the J gene TRBJ2-2; 9 nucleotides align to TRBD1. With 8 bases clipped from V and 4 bases from J, the junction kept 14 bases outside the gene matches. This CDR3 contains 17 residues. Germline V lookup: CDR1 MNHEY, CDR2 SMNVEV (reference sequence). For the CDR3, the DNA is TGTGCCAGCGGGTGGCTCCCCGGGACAGGGCCCACCGGGGAGCTGTTTTTT. The encoded protein is CASGWLPGTGPTGELFF.

This clone occurred once. The CDR3 protein is CASSLLAGPTYEQYF. CDR3 DNA sequence: TGCGCCAGCAGCCTTCTAGCGGGACCAACCTACGAGCAGTACTTC. This chain links TRBV5-1 with TRBJ2-7, with 9 positions matching TRBD2. Per the germline V gene, CDR1 is SGHRS and CDR2 is YFSETQ. CDR3 length: 15 residues. The ends lost 4 bases at V and 2 bases at J; junction bases unmatched: 7.

V gene TRBV12-5 combines with J gene TRBJ2-3; D is uncertain. V lost 3 bases and J 5 bases, leaving 6 bases between the germline ends. The CDR3 covers 12 residues. The germline gives CDR1 LGHNT, CDR2 FRNRAP. The CDR3, as DNA: TGTGCTAGTGGTTTTCCAGGAGATACGCAGTATTTT. Its protein product is CASGFPGDTQYF.

The J gene is TRBJ2-3, the V gene TRBV7-9; 8 positions match TRBD2. The CDR3 spans 18 residues. CDR1 is SEHNR and CDR2 is FQNEAQ in the germline V gene (reference sequence). V dropped 3 bases and J dropped 4; count of bases not matched to a gene: 15. The CDR3: CASSFLTAGGAGADTQYF. CDR3 nucleotide sequence: TGTGCCAGCAGCTTCCTAACTGCGGGGGGCGCGGGGGCAGATACGCAGTATTTT.

This chain joins TRBV19 and TRBJ2-7, with 10 positions matching TRBD1. This CDR3 region has 16 residues. Germline assignment: CDR1 LNHDA and CDR2 SQIVND (reference sequence). V shed 2 bases, J shed 4 bases, and the junction held 8 bases outside the gene matches. The CDR3 nucleotides read TGTGCCAGTAGTATATTTCCCGGGACAGGGGCTTACGAGCAGTACTTC. Translated: CASSIFPGTGAYEQYF.

The chain links TRBV6-5 to TRBJ2-7, with 14 bases aligning to TRBD2. The CDR3 is 15 amino acids. Germline V lookup: CDR1 MNHEY, CDR2 SVGAGI. The V gene end was trimmed by 6 bases and the J gene end by 5 bases; junction bases not matched to a gene: 6. The CDR3 DNA reads TGTGCCAGCAGGCTGGGACTAGCGGGAGTCCACGAGCAGTACTTC. It translates to CASRLGLAGVHEQYF.

CDR3 coding DNA: TGTGCCTGGAGTGTACTGGCAGGGGCGTATGGCTACACCTTC. Residues: CAWSVLAGAYGYTF. V and J are TRBV30 and TRBJ1-2; D is perhaps TRBD1 (6 bases). CDR1 and CDR2 from the germline V gene are GTSNPN and SVGIG (reference sequence). Trimming stripped 0 bases from V and 5 bases from J, with 13 bases between. This CDR3 contains 14 residues.

The gene calls are TRBV6-5 and TRBJ1-6; a weak D match, TRBD1 (5 bases). Per the germline V gene, CDR1 is MNHEY and CDR2 is SVGAGI. Trimming took 6 bases from V and 7 from J, leaving 13 bases between them. This CDR3 comprises 14 residues. The CDR3 DNA is TGTGCCAGCAGCTCGGTCCGGGGGAATTCACCCCTCCACTTT. It is translated as CASSSVRGNSPLHF.

There are a few counts of this clone. This chain links TRBV7-6 with TRBJ2-7; possible D gene TRBD1, 6 bases. V was cut by 2 bases and J by 6 bases, with 14 bases left in between. The CDR3 has 14 residues. Germline V lookup: CDR1 SGHVS, CDR2 FNYEAQ. The CDR3 loop is CASSLNRAEGEQYF. CDR3 coding DNA: TGTGCCAGCAGCTTAAACAGGGCTGAAGGCGAGCAGTACTTC.

The genes are TRBV6-5 and TRBJ1-4; D perhaps matches TRBD1 (6 bases). There are 14 residues in the CDR3. Germline CDR1 reads MNHEY; CDR2 reads SVGAGI. Trimming took off 2 bases at V and 7 bases at J, with 11 bases between the two ends. This chain's CDR3 is CASSYGRGGEKLFF. In DNA, the CDR3 is TGTGCCAGCAGTTACGGCAGGGGTGGTGAAAAACTGTTTTTT.

The rearrangement uses TRBV19 and TRBJ2-5; D is perhaps TRBD2 (6 bases). The CDR3 runs to 13 residues. With 3 bases removed from V and 7 bases from J, the gap between germline ends came to 12 bases. Germline lookup yields CDR1 LNHDA and CDR2 SQIVND (reference sequence). The CDR3 region is CASSISDGGTQYF. In nucleotides, the CDR3 is TGTGCCAGTAGTATTAGTGACGGGGGGACCCAGTACTTC. Drawing the rest from reference TRBV19 and TRBJ2-5, the complete variable domain is DGGITQSPKYLFRKEGQNVTLSCEQNLNHDAMYWYRQDPGQGLRLIYYSQIVNDFQKGDIAEGYSVSREKKESFPLTVTSAQKNPTAFYLCASSISDGGTQYFGPGTRLLVL.

This chain connects TRBV19 to TRBJ2-5, with D tentatively TRBD1 (6 bases). This CDR3 is built from 14 residues. The germline V gene has CDR1 LNHDA and CDR2 SQIVND (reference sequence). Trimming removed 1 base from V and 1 base from J, with 7 bases in between. The CDR3 nucleotides read TGTGCCAGTAGTATAGGGACAGTCCAAGAGACCCAGTACTTC. Protein product: CASSIGTVQETQYF.

In this sample, this clone turned up once. The rearrangement links TRBV6-5 to TRBJ1-2, with D possibly TRBD1 on 5 matching bases. Deletions cut 5 bases from V and 4 bases from J, with 11 bases between. Germline loops: CDR1 MNHEY, CDR2 SVGAGI. The CDR3 is 13 residues long. CDR3 protein: CASSLRTSYGYTF. Here the CDR3 DNA reads TGTGCCAGCAGTCTTCGGACAAGCTATGGCTACACCTTC.

The gene calls are TRBV6-1 and TRBJ2-5; possibly TRBD1 for D (6 bases). Germline V lookup: CDR1 MNHNS, CDR2 SASEGT. V lost 4 bases to trimming and J lost 4 bases, with 13 bases between them. The CDR3 covers 14 residues. CDR3 sequence (DNA): TGTGCCAGCAGTGCCTTTGCAGGGGTAGAGACCCAGTACTTC. Encoded protein: CASSAFAGVETQYF.

The chain has TRBV5-4 and TRBJ2-1, with D unclear. The CDR3 is made up of 14 amino acids. CDR1 and CDR2 from the germline V gene are SGHNT and YYREEE (reference sequence). The germline V and J ends were trimmed by 2 bases and 5 bases, with 11 bases remaining between them. The CDR3 sequence is CASSFDGLDNEQFF. Here the CDR3 DNA reads TGTGCCAGCAGCTTCGACGGGTTGGACAATGAGCAGTTCTTC.